This TCR beta chain was sequenced during a study of blood T cell repertoires in COVID-19 (dated by TCRdb to 2019 to 2021). For context, the study as a whole: Collaborator samples came from the United States, Italy and Spain and covered acute and convalescent phases of COVID-19. The prospective study material was composed of cDNA or gDNA derived from T cells, B-cell-depleted T cells, or PBMCs. A freely available public database, intended as a resource for researchers studying the immune response to SARS-CoV-2, is where the repertoires were released. Where available, HLA class I and class II types were obtained from metadata supplied by the sample provider rather than from assay-based typing. Samples were obtained from the ongoing ImmuneRACE study (first 160 participants) and from approximately 1,200 subjects provided by 6 global collaborators. The sample metadata nearly always contained a de-identified subject ID, COVID-19 status, age in years and sex. Subjects who had been exposed to COVID-19, were actively infected with it, or had recovered from it provided the deeply sampled blood TCRbeta repertoires that made up the dataset. Results and caveats for the whole study, not just this receptor: How much clinical and demographic metadata was included differed by source and by participant, and the metadata was provided uncurated.

As concerns this clone: The antigen this receptor binds is unknown. No base qualities exist here, and no much larger clone lies one base off it.

The immunoSEQ Assay, a bias-controlled multiplex PCR, was used to amplify TCRbeta CDR3 regions from genomic DNA. For the original study's pipeline: Within the assay, amplification of reference gene primers was used to estimate how many nucleated cells each sample contained. To quantify the absolute abundance of each unique TCRbeta CDR3 rearrangement, sequence reads were collapsed and filtered. For each sample, productive Simpson clonality was calculated by taking the square root of Simpson's diversity index across productive rearrangements. The source is immuneACCESS, and TCRdb retained only in-frame sequences with V and J called. Part of the clones is not carried over; for the studies checked, unresolved V genes explain less than half of this, and the remainder is unexplained. V and J calls and clone size come straight from that table; D and trimming were deduced from the DNA. The sample profile shows 150,000 or so clones; approximately 84% of them were found once. Approximately 12% of the sample goes to the ten largest clones.

Inclusive of the bounding cysteine and phenylalanine, the CDR3 is 14 residues long. The DNA shown is the 42-base CDR3, in frame from base 1. CDR1 SEHNR and CDR2 FQNEAQ were looked up in the germline V gene (reference sequence). At the junction V is shortened by 5 bases and J by 6 bases, with 13 bases in between. Participants in the prospective study were aged about 18 to 95 years, lived in about two dozen United States geographic areas, and enrolled through a virtual design. Cohort assignment in the prospective study relied on participant-reported clinical history from a screening survey and a study questionnaire. ImmuneRACE Cohort 3 recovered participants were defined by two consecutive negative NP/OP PCR tests, healthcare professional clearance, or symptom resolution. In the prospective study, whole blood, serum and a nasopharyngeal or oropharyngeal swab were collected from each participant by mobile phlebotomists. Participants in the prospective study had the option to provide additional blood draws and questionnaires over a roughly 2-month period. Before DNA extraction, prospective study blood samples were shipped either frozen or at room temperature.

The chain links TRBV7-9 with TRBJ2-2; tentative D gene TRBD2, with 5 bases matching. Sequencing used PBMCs or T cells enriched from blood (not recorded which). The sequence came from a man aged 45-60 years who had recovered from COVID-19. The DNA reads as follows: TGTGCCAGCAGCCAGCACGGGGTAGCCGGGGAGCTGTTTTTT. It encodes CASSQHGVAGELFF.